The clone carrying this T cell receptor beta chain came up a few times. Its antigen remains unknown. CDR3 length equals 15 residues. Between the trimmed V and J ends, which lost 1 base and 1 base, there was a span of 8 bases. Germline V gene sequence: CDR1 SGHRS, CDR2 YFSETQ. This entry is derived from a study of response to subunit inactivated influenza vaccine. Study-level points and caveats: The authors suggested that every seasonal influenza vaccination recruits few new T cells.

TCRdb redid the calling of the RT-PCR reads with MiXCR, one entry per CDR3 protein. This sample has roughly 760,000 distinct CDR3 sequences, with about 20% found just once. The rearrangement uses TRBV5-1 and TRBJ2-2; D uncertain. Sequenced here: PBMCs from blood, sampled more than 4 days after vaccination. This receptor was taken from a man in his forties or fifties who received an inactivated influenza vaccine. DNA of the CDR3: TGCGCCAGCAGCTTGAGGCTAGGGAACACCGGGGAGCTGTTTTTT. Amino acids: CASSLRLGNTGELFF.